A single T cell receptor (beta chain) is shown here with its context. Antigen specificity is unknown. The data originate from a study of T cell responses to AZD1222 COVID-19 vaccine. Overall study: Both about-4-week and about-12-week second-dose recipients were combined. Points from the study as a whole: Nearly half of spike-specific TCRs reportedly go after variant regions that carry no mutations.

Trimming took 5 bases from V and 5 from J; bases not matched to a gene: 3. The germline gives CDR1 LNHDA, CDR2 SQIVND (reference sequence). The CDR3 length is 13 residues. TCRdb's table, derived via immunoSEQ multiplex PCR, lists solely in-frame clones and lacks some. This sample has roughly 100,000 clones; just over 90% occur once, and the top ten carry 1.3%. This receptor was taken from an adult in good health. Sequenced here: peripheral blood, sampled on day 0 of AZD1222 vaccination. The chain joins TRBV19 to TRBJ2-5; TRBD2 matches 9 bases. CDR3 in DNA: TGTGCCAGTAGTCCGGGACTAGCTGAGACCCAGTACTTC. It translates to CASSPGLAETQYF.